This T cell receptor beta chain comes out of a study of T-cell reconstitution after alpha-beta-depleted transplantation in children. A TCRbeta library incorporating unique molecular identifiers was prepared. TCRdb ran MiXCR on the PCR reads and lists one entry per CDR3 protein. This table has around 300,000 distinct CDR3 sequences, 9.5% to 13% appearing once. V was shortened by 1 base and J by 2 bases, with 13 bases between the two germline ends. The CDR3 extends over 16 amino acids. CDR1 SGHVS and CDR2 FQNEAQ come from the germline V gene. The receptor's source is a boy under two years old with acute myeloid leukemia, due to receive a stem cell transplant. V is TRBV7-8 and J is TRBJ2-3; D is possibly TRBD1 (5 bases). The source material was PBMCs, sampled before TCRalphabeta/CD19-depleted stem cell transplant. The CDR3 loop reads CASSLGIGVPTDTQYF. CDR3 DNA: TGTGCCAGCAGCTTAGGGATAGGGGTCCCCACAGATACGCAGTATTTT. The full variable domain, rest sourced from reference TRBV7-8 and TRBJ2-3, is GAGVSQSPRYKVAKRGQDVALRCDPISGHVSLFWYQQALGQGPEFLTYFQNEAQLDKSGLPSDRFFAERPEGSVSTLKIQRTQQEDSAVYLCASSLGIGVPTDTQYFGPGTRLTVL.